This T cell receptor beta chain appears in the sequencing data of a study of T cells in Graves' hyperthyroidism and ophthalmopathy (dated by TCRdb to the late 2010s). Regarding the research as a whole: Peripheral blood samples were taken at the time of initial diagnosis, prior to any treatment. To identify distinguishing TCR V-J signatures, a discovery cohort of about a hundred patients was used, comprising 40 to 45 with Graves' ophthalmopathy and 57 with stable Graves' hyperthyroidism. Whether ophthalmopathy could be predicted prospectively was tested in an independent validation cohort made up of about 20 hyperthyroidism patients plus 17 patients who later progressed to ophthalmopathy. For training and testing, the approximately 97 patients in the discovery cohort were randomly divided in a 7:3 ratio. In addition, the study compared T-cell repertoires in thyroid tissue and in blood from about 6 Graves' hyperthyroidism patients. Once sampling was done, hyperthyroidism patients were given methimazole at a starting dose of 30 mg daily, whereas ophthalmopathy patients were given high-dose intravenous methylprednisolone. TCR Vbeta CDR3 sequencing of 120 to 150 peripheral blood samples (about 45 ophthalmopathy, 75 to 80 hyperthyroidism and some 17 progressor patients) is reported in the paper.

TCR beta CDR3 regions were amplified from RNA transcripts. A first-round RT-PCR of the TCR CDR3 used the HTBI primer set with the Qiagen OneStep RT-PCR kit. Libraries were constructed in a second round of multiplex PCR, after which size selection and purification were carried out. Libraries were sequenced paired-end with 100 bp reads on an Illumina HiSeq2000. From the authors' description of their analysis: SOAPnuke was used to process the raw data, with reads discarded if the reads contained adapters or uncalled bases, had a mean Phred below 15, or lacked an exact constant-primer or identifier match. COPE v1.2.5 was used to merge high-quality paired reads, and clonotypes were defined as unique nucleotide sequences. MiTCR v1.1 was used to align the clonotypes against IMGT TRBV, TRBD and TRBJ reference segments. Only V-J combinations with frequency above 0.0001, covering about 99% of repertoires, were analysed. A TCS score was defined as the ratio of F50 (clonal expansion) to E x V (chaos), with BLOSUM62-based TCRdist applied between CDR3 peptides within each V-J. Welch's t-statistics and random forest reduced roughly 540 V-J features to about 13, which were used in a naive Bayes classifier (R e1071). Using fastp at Q25 and MiXCR, TCRdb reprocessed the public reads and kept productive beta chains. Under each unique CDR3 protein, matching rows form one entry showing the most common genes and DNA. For this entry, the V and J calls and clone size follow TCRdb and not the study's own pipeline. The sample table contains about 400,000 distinct CDR3 sequences; only one count was recorded for about 15% of them. Jointly, the top ten make up under 15% of the sample.

The full study reports these points: A model built on a 13 V-J signature distinguished ophthalmopathy from stable hyperthyroidism, reaching over 85% sensitivity and 81.08% specificity in cross-validation and 80%/75% in testing. Most expanded thyroid clonotypes (frequency above 0.001) were also found in blood, which suggests that blood repertoires may mirror thyroid immune responses. Sample size was not statistically predetermined, and investigators were not blinded to group allocation. In validation, the model predicted progression to ophthalmopathy with roughly 70% sensitivity and about 72% specificity, a median of 6.5 months before onset.

Ophthalmopathy patients had moderately to severely active disease, with a Clinical Activity Score of 3 or more, a NOSPECS grade of 4 or more, and a disease duration of less than 3 months. Any patient with an uncontrolled infection, another autoimmune disease, pregnancy or lactation was excluded. Diagnoses were based on clinical symptoms, serum thyroxine and TRAb, thyroid ultrasound and orbital computed tomography. PBMCs were separated from roughly 9.3 ml of fresh peripheral blood using Ficoll-Paque density gradient centrifugation. Total RNA was extracted using Trizol reagent, and RNA quality was assessed on an Agilent 2100 Bioanalyzer. V gives up 0 bases and J gives up 2 bases, and the segment between their germline ends measures 20 bases. From cysteine to phenylalanine, the CDR3 is 19 amino acids long. Only the CDR3 region is kept as DNA, spanning 57 bases read in frame from base 1. From a lookup of the germline V gene, CDR1 and CDR2 are MRHNA and SNTAGT.

This clonotype was observed a handful of times. Its antigen specificity is not known. There are no base qualities to consult, and no much larger clone falls within one base. This sequence uses TRBV6-4 and TRBJ1-5; 5 matching bases give a weak D call of TRBD1. The receptor was isolated from a young man with Graves' ophthalmopathy. Sequencing was performed on blood. The CDR3 region reads CASSDSGRILKGGNQPQHF. In nucleotide form, the sequence is TGTGCCAGCAGTGACTCGGGACGGATCCTAAAGGGTGGCAATCAGCCCCAGCATTTT.